This T cell receptor beta chain was obtained from a study of cytomegalovirus exposure and HLA in healthy donors. Study-level information: An earlier analysis found fewer than 140 million unique TCR beta sequences from around 180 million T cells. General study points: Sequencing probably produced one cluster of sequence variants that were highly shared. A missense variant in DCLRE1C was later tied to TCR beta V- and J-gene trimming. At a 0.05 false discovery rate, a later analysis found around 15,000 TCR beta sequences to be associated with HLA alleles.

Germline V gene lookup returns CDR1 MNHEY and CDR2 SVGAGI. The CDR3 contains 16 residues. V was trimmed by 3 bases and J by 7 bases, leaving 21 bases between them. This PCR relied on a set of 60 Vbeta primers and 13 Jbeta primers. Sequencing used immunoSEQ multiplex PCR; TCRdb keeps in-frame clones, though not all of them. In the table there are fewer than 45,000 clones, around 69% of which are singletons. On this clone itself: Its antigen remains unidentified.

The chain carries TRBV6-5 and TRBJ1-2, with D possibly being TRBD1 (6 bases). This TCR came from a woman under 40 in good health and CMV-seropositive. The specimen sequenced was PBMCs. The CDR3 nucleotides are TGTGCCAGCAGTTATGCTCCCCGGGGGCGCGGGGGTGGCTACACCTTC. This translates into CASSYAPRGRGGGYTF.